These 24 T cell receptor beta chains were all obtained from the same sample, sequenced in a study of blood T cell repertoires in COVID-19. TCRdb's table, derived via immunoSEQ multiplex PCR, lists solely in-frame clones and lacks some. The top ten hold more than 8.5% of the sample, which has about 210,000 clones, 81% seen once. Sample: PBMCs or T cells enriched from blood (not recorded which). These receptors all come from a woman in her fifties or sixties with acute COVID-19.

The V call is TRBV5-1, the J call TRBJ2-5; possible D gene TRBD1, 5 bases. Per germline, CDR1 SGHRS and CDR2 YFSETQ. There are 17 residues in the CDR3. With 0 bases removed from V and 2 bases from J, the gap between germline ends came to 17 bases. The CDR3 bases are TGCGCCAGCAGCTTGGCCCCTTTGACAGCCAGACAAGAGACCCAGTACTTC. Its translation is CASSLAPLTARQETQYF.

The chain recombines TRBV2 with TRBJ2-5, with 8 bases lining up with TRBD1. The V segment lost 8 bases and the J segment 5 bases; nucleotides outside the gene matches: 13. From germline, CDR1 is SNHLY and CDR2 FYNNEI. This CDR3 region has 15 residues. The CDR3 is CASGGQVTEGETQYF. Here the CDR3 DNA reads TGTGCCAGCGGGGGACAGGTCACAGAGGGGGAGACCCAGTACTTC.

The chain recombines TRBV5-4 with TRBJ1-4; D may be TRBD1 (5 bases). The CDR3 has 14 amino acids. Looked up from germline, CDR1 is SGHNT and CDR2 is YYREEE (reference sequence). Trimming took off 4 bases at V and 4 bases at J, with 11 bases between the two ends. The CDR3 loop is CASSQGLINEKLFF. CDR3 DNA: TGTGCCAGCAGCCAGGGACTGATTAATGAAAAACTGTTTTTT.

The rearrangement uses TRBV9 and TRBJ1-2, with a tentative D call TRBD1 (6 bases). The CDR3 is 15 residues long. Germline V lookup: CDR1 SGDLS, CDR2 YYNGEE. Trimming left V 0 bases short and J 3 bases short, with 12 bases between. The CDR3 DNA follows: TGTGCCAGCAGCGTAGAGGCAGGGGTCGACTATGGCTACACCTTC. Encoded protein: CASSVEAGVDYGYTF. Full variable domain (remainder filled in from reference TRBV9 and TRBJ1-2): DSGVTQTPKHLITATGQRVTLRCSPRSGDLSVYWYQQSLDQGLQFLIQYYNGEERAKGNILERFSAQQFPDLHSELNLSSLELGDSALYFCASSVEAGVDYGYTFGSGTRLTVV.

The J gene is TRBJ2-5, the V gene TRBV18; 11 nucleotides line up with TRBD2. Germline CDR1 and CDR2: KGHSH and LQKENI. The length of the CDR3 is 14 residues. Trimming took 6 bases from V and 5 from J; bases not matched to a gene: 5. CDR3: CASSVLAGEETQYF. Written as DNA, the CDR3 is TGTGCCAGCTCGGTACTAGCGGGAGAGGAGACCCAGTACTTC.

The chain uses TRBV6-5 and TRBJ2-1; TRBD1 matches 7 bases. Germline V gene sequence: CDR1 MNHEY, CDR2 SVGAGI. This CDR3 has 13 residues. V was clipped by 2 bases and J by 5 bases; unmatched bases: 0. CDR3 coding DNA: TGTGCCAGCAGTTACGACAGGGACAATGAGCAGTTCTTC. Translating it yields CASSYDRDNEQFF.

The chain uses TRBV18 and TRBJ2-3, with D perhaps matching TRBD2 (6 bases). CDR1 is KGHSH, CDR2 LQKENI, per germline. V was pared by 3 bases and J by 4 bases, with 17 bases between. The CDR3 spans 16 residues. The CDR3: CASSPGLGPGADTQYF. The CDR3 DNA follows: TGTGCCAGCTCACCGGGGTTGGGTCCGGGGGCAGATACGCAGTATTTT.

The gene calls are TRBV24-1 and TRBJ2-1; tentatively, D is TRBD2 (6 bases). Deletions cut 3 bases from V and 1 base from J, with 12 bases between. Per germline, CDR1 KGHDR and CDR2 SFDVKD. CDR3 length equals 16 residues. The CDR3: CATSDPRGGSYNEQFF. The CDR3 bases are TGTGCCACCAGTGATCCAAGGGGAGGTTCCTACAATGAGCAGTTCTTC.

The chain joins TRBV6-4 to TRBJ1-1; 7 bases agree with TRBD1. The CDR3 runs 16 residues. V lost 6 bases, J lost 14 bases, and 24 bases stayed unmatched. CDR1 MRHNA and CDR2 SNTAGT come from the germline V gene. This CDR3 is CASSPDLGQVISKFFF. In DNA, the CDR3 is TGTGCCAGCAGCCCGGATCTCGGACAGGTAATTTCGAAGTTCTTCTTT.

This clone has a single count. This chain links TRBV12-5 with TRBJ1-1; D gene unclear. CDR1 and CDR2 (germline): LGHNT, FRNRAP. The ends were cut back, 4 bases at V and 3 bases at J, with 9 bases in the middle. This CDR3 is 13 amino acids long. The CDR3 loop is CASGSVADTEAFF. The CDR3 coding sequence is TGTGCTAGTGGTTCCGTGGCAGACACTGAAGCTTTCTTT.

The V call is TRBV7-2, the J call TRBJ1-4; D is unclear. The V end lost 6 bases, the J end lost 8 bases, and 13 bases lay between the germline ends. The CDR3 sequence is 13 residues long. Looked up from germline, CDR1 is SGHTA and CDR2 is FQGNSA. CDR3 sequence (DNA): TGTGCCAGCAGGTCGGGGTTATCCGAAAAACTGTTTTTT. This codes for CASRSGLSEKLFF.

This clone came up once. V usage is TRBV29-1 and J usage is TRBJ1-2; TRBD1 matches at 8 bases. Germline trimming cut 2 bases from V and 4 bases from J; bases unmatched to any gene: 6. The CDR3 has 14 amino acids. CDR1 and CDR2 (germline): SQVTM, ANQGSEA. The CDR3 DNA reads TGCAGCGTTGAACAGGGGGCTGGAGGCTATGGCTACACCTTC. This gives the protein CSVEQGAGGYGYTF.

This sequence joins TRBV6-4 and TRBJ1-6; possibly TRBD1 for D (5 bases). V was pared by 6 bases and J by 7 bases, with 10 bases between. The CDR3 sequence is 13 residues long. CDR1 and CDR2 from the germline V gene are MRHNA and SNTAGT. The CDR3 loop is CASRGGGNSPLHF. The CDR3 nucleotides are TGTGCCAGCAGAGGTGGGGGGAATTCACCCCTCCACTTT.

DNA for the CDR3: TGTGCCAGCAGTGAGTCTAGCGGGGGCAACAATGAGCAGTTCTTC. It encodes CASSESSGGNNEQFF. The genes are TRBV6-4 and TRBJ2-1; TRBD2 aligns across 10 bases. The CDR3 is 15 residues long. Germline V gene lookup returns CDR1 MRHNA and CDR2 SNTAGT. V trimming: 3 bases; J trimming: 5 bases; junction bases outside the gene matches: 4.

This chain uses TRBV5-1 with TRBJ2-5; a weak D match, TRBD2 (6 bases). V lost 3 bases to trimming and J lost 5 bases, with 23 bases between them. In germline, CDR1 is SGHRS, CDR2 YFSETQ. This CDR3 is 17 amino acids long. The CDR3 DNA is TGCGCCAGCAGCTCAAGGGACTCTAAGCCGAGGGAGGAGACCCAGTACTTC. Protein sequence: CASSSRDSKPREETQYF.

The chain is built from TRBV28 and TRBJ2-2; no reliable D call. The CDR3 is 12 residues long. V lost 6 bases, J lost 5 bases, and 7 bases lay in between. In germline, CDR1 is MDHEN, CDR2 SYDVKM. The CDR3 DNA sequence: TGTGCCAGCAGAGTCGGGACCGGGGAGCTGTTTTTT. This gives the protein CASRVGTGELFF.

This chain connects TRBV3-1 (or the pseudogene TRBV3-2) to TRBJ2-6; 10 nucleotides agree with TRBD1. J was trimmed by 4 bases and V by 0 bases; bases with no gene match: 6. Germline V gene sequence: CDR1 LGHDT, CDR2 YNNKEL (reference sequence). This CDR3 contains 18 residues. The CDR3 loop reads CASSQEGQGVSGANVLTF. The DNA of the CDR3 is TGTGCCAGCAGCCAAGAAGGACAGGGGGTCTCGGGGGCCAACGTCCTGACTTTC.

V is TRBV5-4 and J is TRBJ2-7; 9 nucleotides agree with TRBD1. The V and J ends lost 3 bases and 2 bases, in that order; junction bases with no gene match: 3. Germline lookup yields CDR1 SGHNT and CDR2 YYREEE (reference sequence). There are 14 residues in the CDR3. CDR3 sequence reads: CASSSNRGPYEQYF. For the CDR3, the DNA is TGTGCCAGCAGCTCGAACAGGGGGCCCTACGAGCAGTACTTC.

The chain has TRBV6-2 or TRBV6-3 and TRBJ2-2; 13 bases are shared with TRBD2. CDR1 MNHEY and CDR2 SVGEGT come from the germline V gene. CDR3 length: 16 residues. V dropped 5 bases and J dropped 4; count of bases not matched to a gene: 4. CDR3 DNA: TGTGCCAGCAGTGGGACTAGCGGGGCCATCACCGGGGAGCTGTTTTTT. Encoded protein: CASSGTSGAITGELFF.

J is TRBJ2-6 and V is TRBV28; D is possibly TRBD1 (6 bases). Germline lookup yields CDR1 MDHEN and CDR2 SYDVKM. With 5 bases removed from V and 1 base from J, the gap between germline ends came to 9 bases. CDR3 length: 15 residues. Here the CDR3 DNA reads TGTGCCAGCAGTGAGGACAGTTCTGGGGCCAACGTCCTGACTTTC. Protein: CASSEDSSGANVLTF. Variable domain in full (rest from reference TRBV28 and TRBJ2-6): DVKVTQSSRYLVKRTGEKVFLECVQDMDHENMFWYRQDPGLGLRLIYFSYDVKMKEKGDIPEGYSVSREKKERFSLILESASTNQTSMYLCASSEDSSGANVLTFGAGSRLTVL.

Comments on this clone: Sequence at one end of the junction differs from germline and may be a read error. The V call is TRBV7-7, the J call TRBJ2-1, with 12 bases identical to TRBD2. Germline lookup yields CDR1 SSHAT and CDR2 FNYEAQ (reference sequence). This CDR3 is 15 amino acids long. CDR3 DNA sequence: TGTGCTAGCAGTCCCCTAGCGGGGGGGGGCAATGAGCAGTTCTTC. Translation gives CASSPLAGGGNEQFF.

The chain recombines TRBV7-2 with TRBJ2-3; TRBD2 matches 11 bases. There are 18 residues in the CDR3. The germline CDR1 and CDR2 sequences are SGHTA and FQGNSA. Trimming removed 0 bases from V and 5 bases from J; junction bases left unmatched: 10. CDR3 nucleotide sequence: TGTGCCAGCAGCTTAGCCCCCCCTAGCGGGGGGAAGAGAGATACGCAGTATTTT. It is translated as CASSLAPPSGGKRDTQYF.

CDR3 sequence: CSVNRGLDTDTQYF. CDR3 DNA: TGCAGCGTTAACCGTGGACTCGACACAGATACGCAGTATTTT. This chain joins TRBV29-1 and TRBJ2-3; maybe TRBD2 (5 bases). The CDR3 runs 14 residues. In germline, CDR1 is SQVTM, CDR2 ANQGSEA. Trimming shortened V by 5 bases and J by 2 bases, and 14 bases separated the two germline ends.

The chain uses TRBV9 and TRBJ1-5, with 9 nucleotides matching TRBD1. The germline gives CDR1 SGDLS, CDR2 YYNGEE. The CDR3 runs to 14 residues. V trimming: 5 bases; J trimming: 3 bases; junction bases outside the gene matches: 3. As DNA, the CDR3 is TGTGCCAGCAGTAAACAGGGGGCCAATCAGCCCCAGCATTTT. Its protein is CASSKQGANQPQHF.